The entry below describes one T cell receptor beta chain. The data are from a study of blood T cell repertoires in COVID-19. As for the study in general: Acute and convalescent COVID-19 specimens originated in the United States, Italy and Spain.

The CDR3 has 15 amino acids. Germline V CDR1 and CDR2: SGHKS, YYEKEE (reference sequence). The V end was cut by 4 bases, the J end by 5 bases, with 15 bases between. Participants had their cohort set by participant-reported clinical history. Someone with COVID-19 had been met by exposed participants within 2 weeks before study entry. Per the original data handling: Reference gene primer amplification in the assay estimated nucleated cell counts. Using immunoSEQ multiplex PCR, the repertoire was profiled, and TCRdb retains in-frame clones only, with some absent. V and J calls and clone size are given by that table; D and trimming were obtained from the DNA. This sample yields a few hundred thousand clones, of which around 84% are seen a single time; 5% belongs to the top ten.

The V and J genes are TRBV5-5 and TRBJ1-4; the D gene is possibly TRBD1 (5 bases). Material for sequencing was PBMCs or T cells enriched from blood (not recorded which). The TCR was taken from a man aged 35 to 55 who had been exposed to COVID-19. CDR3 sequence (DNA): TGTGCCAGCAGCACCTCGGGGGTCCGAAATGAAAAACTGTTTTTT. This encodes CASSTSGVRNEKLFF.